A single sample gave rise to the 17 T cell receptor beta chains below, sequenced in a study of T cell responses to AZD1222 COVID-19 vaccine. The method was immunoSEQ multiplex PCR; TCRdb's version includes in-frame clones alone and lacks a portion of them. The sample comprises around 120,000 clones, 89% of which are singletons, and 4% to 4.5% rests with the top ten. Specimen: peripheral blood, collected on day 0 of AZD1222 vaccination. The receptors come from an adult in good health.

The gene calls are TRBV5-4 and TRBJ2-5; 7 bases agree with TRBD1. V shed 4 bases and J 2 bases; nucleotides not matched to a gene: 5. Germline assignment: CDR1 SGHNT and CDR2 YYREEE (reference sequence). CDR3 length equals 14 residues. CDR3 region: CASSPGTAQETQYF. DNA of the CDR3: TGTGCCAGCAGCCCTGGGACAGCTCAAGAGACCCAGTACTTC. Full variable domain (rest looked up from reference TRBV5-4 and TRBJ2-5): ETGVTQSPTHLIKTRGQQVTLRCSSQSGHNTVSWYQQALGQGPQFIFQYYREEENGRGNFPPRFSGLQFPNYSSELNVNALELDDSALYLCASSPGTAQETQYFGPGTRLLVL.

The rearrangement links TRBV4-1 to TRBJ2-1, with 9 positions matching TRBD2. Germline CDR1 is MGHRA and CDR2 is YSYEKL. The junction had 7 bases not matched to a gene; V was cut back by 0 bases and J by 10 bases. The CDR3 is 15 amino acids. The CDR3 DNA reads TGCGCCAGCAGCCAAGACGGAGTAGCGGGGGACGAGCAGTTCTTC. Residues: CASSQDGVAGDEQFF.

The chain carries TRBV29-1 and TRBJ2-3; D remains unclear. Germline CDR1 and CDR2: SQVTM and ANQGSEA. The CDR3 is 14 amino acids. V was clipped by 0 bases and J by 4 bases, with 11 bases between them. The CDR3, as DNA: TGCAGCGTTGAAGATTTTGGGATGGCAGATACGCAGTATTTT. As protein: CSVEDFGMADTQYF.

This clone has only one observation. V usage is TRBV19 and J usage is TRBJ2-7; D uncertain. This CDR3 region has 14 residues. Germline V gene sequence: CDR1 LNHDA, CDR2 SQIVND (reference sequence). The V gene lost 6 bases and the J gene lost 1 base, with 13 bases spanning the gap. CDR3: CASSPFAMSYEQYF. CDR3 nucleotides: TGTGCCAGTAGCCCGTTCGCCATGTCCTACGAGCAGTACTTC.

In this sample, this clone turned up once. The chain is built from TRBV12-3 or TRBV12-4 and TRBJ2-7; a possible D gene is TRBD1 (5 bases). Trimming stripped 2 bases from V and 6 bases from J, with 11 bases between. The CDR3 runs 13 residues. CDR3 nucleotides: TGTGCCAGCAGTTTAAAGGGGCCAACCGAGCAGTACTTC. Translation: CASSLKGPTEQYF.

V and J are TRBV2 and TRBJ1-1, with 7 positions matching TRBD1. This CDR3 is 14 amino acids long. Germline V gene sequence: CDR1 SNHLY, CDR2 FYNNEI. V lost 6 bases, J lost 1 base, and 5 bases stayed unmatched. CDR3 in DNA: TGTGCCAGCAGGTTGGCAGGGGGGAACACTGAAGCTTTCTTT. Translated: CASRLAGGNTEAFF.

The chain joins TRBV6-5 to TRBJ2-5; 12 positions agree with TRBD1. V was pared by 2 bases and J by 5 bases, with 6 bases of the junction left unmatched. From germline, CDR1 is MNHEY and CDR2 SVGAGI. This CDR3 has 16 amino acids. This chain's CDR3 is CASSYGGQGARETQYF. CDR3 nucleotides: TGTGCCAGCAGTTACGGGGGACAGGGGGCTAGGGAGACCCAGTACTTC.

This clone was found a few times. The chain carries TRBV28 and TRBJ2-3, with D possibly TRBD2 on 6 matching bases. V was pared by 8 bases and J by 2 bases, with 14 bases between. The CDR3 is made up of 14 amino acids. Looked up from germline, CDR1 is MDHEN and CDR2 is SYDVKM. Here the CDR3 reads CASQLAGLTDTQYF. Here the CDR3 DNA reads TGTGCCAGCCAGCTGGCGGGGCTCACAGATACGCAGTATTTT.

V usage is TRBV19 and J usage is TRBJ1-5; D is unresolved. Germline V gives CDR1 LNHDA, CDR2 SQIVND (reference sequence). Trimming shortened V by 6 bases and J by 2 bases, and 23 bases separated the two germline ends. There are 18 residues in the CDR3. The CDR3: CASRPYLQSLGGNQPQHF. CDR3 in DNA: TGTGCCAGTAGGCCTTATTTACAGTCCTTAGGCGGCAATCAGCCCCAGCATTTT.

This clone is a singleton in its sample. J is TRBJ2-7 and V is TRBV11-2, with D perhaps TRBD2 (5 bases). This CDR3 spans 16 amino acids. Trimming left V 5 bases short and J 5 bases short, with 22 bases between. The V gene's germline CDR1 is SGHAT and CDR2 FQNNGV. As DNA, the CDR3 is TGTGCCAGCAGCGACCCGTTCCGGGAAGGGTTCCACGAGCAGTACTTC. It codes for CASSDPFREGFHEQYF. Variable domain in full (rest from reference TRBV11-2 and TRBJ2-7): EAGVAQSPRYKIIEKRQSVAFWCNPISGHATLYWYQQILGQGPKLLIQFQNNGVVDDSQLPKDRFSAERLKGVDSTLKIQPAKLEDSAVYLCASSDPFREGFHEQYFGPGTRLTVT.

The chain joins TRBV6-5 to TRBJ1-5, with 8 bases aligning to TRBD1. The CDR3 covers 15 residues. V lost 5 bases and J lost 2; bases outside the gene matches: 5. Germline CDR1 MNHEY, CDR2 SVGAGI. CDR3 sequence (DNA): TGTGCCAGCAGTACAGGGGGAGGGGGCAATCAGCCCCAGCATTTT. This translates into CASSTGGGGNQPQHF.

This chain links TRBV6-5 with TRBJ1-3; D may be TRBD1 (5 bases). The CDR3 sequence is 14 residues long. Germline loops: CDR1 MNHEY, CDR2 SVGAGI. The V end lost 5 bases, the J end lost 4 bases, and 12 bases lay between the germline ends. For the CDR3, the DNA is TGTGCCAGCAGTCCCAGGGCCCTCGGAAACACCATATATTTT. It specifies CASSPRALGNTIYF.

Notes on this clone: The same CDR3 can be traced to other DNA sequences in this sample. The chain employs TRBV7-6 and TRBJ1-5; D is unclear. The CDR3 has 15 residues. Germline-derived CDR1 and CDR2 are SGHVS and FNYEAQ. The ends were cut back, 0 bases at V and 4 bases at J, with 10 bases in the middle. The CDR3 bases are TGTGCCAGCAGCTTAGCGTCGGGGTTAAATCAGCCCCAGCATTTT. Protein: CASSLASGLNQPQHF.

This chain uses TRBV2 with TRBJ1-6; no clear D gene. CDR1 is SNHLY, CDR2 FYNNEI, per germline. The V and J ends lost 11 bases and 6 bases respectively, with 14 bases between them. CDR3 length: 13 amino acids. The CDR3 DNA reads as TGTGCCCCCCGGACTACAAGTAATTCACCCCTCCACTTT. Its protein product is CAPRTTSNSPLHF.

The V call is TRBV7-9, the J call TRBJ1-5, with TRBD1 matching over 11 bases. Germline trimming cut 5 bases from V and 3 bases from J; bases unmatched to any gene: 9. Germline assignment: CDR1 SEHNR and CDR2 FQNEAQ (reference sequence). This CDR3 contains 17 residues. CDR3 region: CASSGDRGFLPNQPQHF. In DNA form, the CDR3 reads TGTGCCAGCAGCGGGGACAGGGGGTTCCTCCCCAATCAGCCCCAGCATTTT.

The CDR3 is CASKTGVGEQFF. The CDR3 DNA is TGTGCCAGCAAAACCGGGGTGGGTGAGCAGTTCTTC. This chain links TRBV6-5 with TRBJ2-1; weak D call: TRBD2 (5 bases). Germline CDR1 is MNHEY and CDR2 is SVGAGI. The CDR3 has 12 amino acids. Trimming cost V 7 bases and J 9 bases, with 13 bases left between them.

J is TRBJ2-5 and V is TRBV28; the D gene is possibly TRBD2 (7 bases). The CDR3 runs to 15 residues. The germline V gene has CDR1 MDHEN and CDR2 SYDVKM. Trimming took 6 bases from V and 4 from J, leaving 18 bases between them. CDR3 DNA: TGTGCCAGCAGGTTGGGGGGGGCCCCCCGAGAGACCCAGTACTTC. This codes for CASRLGGAPRETQYF. Looking up the rest from reference TRBV28 and TRBJ2-5 gives the full variable domain: DVKVTQSSRYLVKRTGEKVFLECVQDMDHENMFWYRQDPGLGLRLIYFSYDVKMKEKGDIPEGYSVSREKKERFSLILESASTNQTSMYLCASRLGGAPRETQYFGPGTRLLVL.